A single sample gave rise to the 2 T cell receptor beta chains below, sequenced in a study of CD8+ T cells in alopecia areata. Investigators isolated RNA and reverse transcribed it into cDNA to act as the sequencing template. Sequenced by immunoSEQ multiplex PCR; TCRdb stores in-frame clones only, minus some. This sample has 60,000 to 70,000 clones, with around 49% found just once. Sample: CD8+ T cells sorted from blood, taken at week 0. The receptor set was obtained from a human donor with alopecia areata.

This clone has a single count. The CDR3 reads CSVEAGGYNEQFF. CDR3 nucleotides: TGCAGCGTTGAGGCGGGAGGCTACAATGAGCAGTTCTTC. V and J are TRBV29-1 and TRBJ2-1, with 8 bases identical to TRBD2. V lost 3 bases and J lost 3; bases outside the gene matches: 1. The CDR3 totals 13 residues. Germline V gives CDR1 SQVTM, CDR2 ANQGSEA.

The V gene is TRBV27, the J gene TRBJ1-5; maybe TRBD1 (5 bases). Trimming stripped 6 bases from V and 0 bases from J, with 9 bases between. The V gene's germline CDR1 is MNHEY and CDR2 SMNVEV (reference sequence). The CDR3 has 14 amino acids. As DNA, the CDR3 is TGTGCCAGCAGCCACGACAGTAGCAATCAGCCCCAGCATTTT. Translated, it gives CASSHDSSNQPQHF.